This T cell receptor (beta chain) emerged from a study of cytomegalovirus exposure and HLA in healthy donors. The assay was immunoSEQ multiplex PCR, and TCRdb's table has in-frame clones only and misses some. The table shows tens of thousands of clones, with over 85% occurring only once. The CDR3 totals 14 residues. V lost 7 bases and J 0 bases, leaving 10 bases between the germline ends. Germline V gene data show CDR1 as LNHDA and CDR2 as SQIVND (reference sequence). The sequence derives from a woman under 40 in good health and CMV-seronegative. Sequenced material: PBMCs. This rearrangement joins TRBV19 to TRBJ1-5; a weak D match, TRBD1 (5 bases). The CDR3 sequence is CASTRAYSNQPQHF. As DNA, the CDR3 is TGTGCCAGTACCAGGGCATATAGCAATCAGCCCCAGCATTTT. Based on the CDR3 plus reference TRBV19 and TRBJ1-5, the full variable domain is DGGITQSPKYLFRKEGQNVTLSCEQNLNHDAMYWYRQDPGQGLRLIYYSQIVNDFQKGDIAEGYSVSREKKESFPLTVTSAQKNPTAFYLCASTRAYSNQPQHFGDGTRLSIL.